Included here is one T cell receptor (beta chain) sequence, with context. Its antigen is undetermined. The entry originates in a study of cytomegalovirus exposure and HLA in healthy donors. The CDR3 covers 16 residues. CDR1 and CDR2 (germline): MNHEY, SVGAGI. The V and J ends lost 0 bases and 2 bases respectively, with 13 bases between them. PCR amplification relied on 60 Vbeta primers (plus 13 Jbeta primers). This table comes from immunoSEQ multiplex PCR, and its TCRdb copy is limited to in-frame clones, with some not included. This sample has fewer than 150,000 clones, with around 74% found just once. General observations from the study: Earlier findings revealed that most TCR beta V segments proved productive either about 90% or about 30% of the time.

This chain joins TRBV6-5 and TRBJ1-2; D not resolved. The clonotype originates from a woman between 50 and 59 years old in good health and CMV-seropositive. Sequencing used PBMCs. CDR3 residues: CASSYSGWEGNYGYTF. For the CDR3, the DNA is TGTGCCAGCAGTTACTCTGGATGGGAGGGAAACTATGGCTACACCTTC.